The clone carrying this T cell receptor beta chain was recorded only once. Its target is unknown. This sample is part of a study of T cell responses to AZD1222 COVID-19 vaccine. The data were produced by immunoSEQ multiplex PCR, yet TCRdb's version contains in-frame clones alone and is incomplete. This sample has 85,000 to 110,000 clones, with roughly 91% found just once. V shed 5 bases and J 1 base; nucleotides not matched to a gene: 8. The germline V gene has CDR1 MDHEN and CDR2 SYDVKM. There are 16 residues in the CDR3. Study-wide results and caveats: As reported, nearly half of all spike-specific TCRs target variant regions that are unmutated. Seropositive at baseline were only a handful of AZD1222 recipients.

Sequencing was performed on peripheral blood, taken on day 0 of AZD1222 vaccination. The sequence was collected from an adult in good health. The chain combines TRBV28 with TRBJ2-4; the match to TRBD1 covers 7 bases. The DNA of the CDR3 is TGTGCCAGCAGTGACTCCCCGGGACAGGCCAAAAACATTCAGTACTTC. It specifies CASSDSPGQAKNIQYF.